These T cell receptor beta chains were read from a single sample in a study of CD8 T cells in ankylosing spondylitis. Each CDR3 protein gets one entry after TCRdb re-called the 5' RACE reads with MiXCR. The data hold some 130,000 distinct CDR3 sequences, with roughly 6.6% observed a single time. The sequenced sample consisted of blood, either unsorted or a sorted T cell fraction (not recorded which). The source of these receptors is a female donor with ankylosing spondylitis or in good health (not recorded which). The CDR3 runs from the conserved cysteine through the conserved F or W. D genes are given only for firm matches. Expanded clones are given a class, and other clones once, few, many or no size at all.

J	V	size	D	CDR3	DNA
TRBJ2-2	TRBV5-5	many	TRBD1	CASSHSSGTGPFRELFF	TGTGCCAGCAGTCACAGTTCCGGGACAGGGCCTTTCAGGGAGCTGTTTTTT
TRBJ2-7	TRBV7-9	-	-	CASSLDRDIYEQYF	TGTGCCAGCAGCCTCGACCGGGACATCTACGAGCAGTACTTC
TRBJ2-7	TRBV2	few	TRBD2	CASSERLARTYEQYF	TGTGCCAGCAGTGAACGACTAGCGAGGACCTACGAGCAGTACTTC
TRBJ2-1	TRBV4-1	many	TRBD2	CASSRLGLAGDNEQFF	TGCGCCAGCAGCCGGCTCGGACTAGCGGGGGATAATGAGCAGTTCTTC
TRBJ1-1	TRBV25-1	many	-	CASSESGNTEAFF	TGTGCCAGCAGTGAATCCGGGAACACTGAAGCTTTCTTT
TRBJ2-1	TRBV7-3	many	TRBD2	CASSRGGANNEQFF	TGTGCCAGCAGCCGCGGGGGGGCAAACAATGAGCAGTTCTTC
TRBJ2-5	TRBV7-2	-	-	CASSLVGTEETQYF	TGTGCCAGCAGCTTAGTCGGGACTGAAGAGACCCAGTACTTC
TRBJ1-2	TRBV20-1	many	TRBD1	CSARTDRAVGYTF	TGCAGTGCTAGAACCGACAGGGCTGTAGGCTACACCTTC
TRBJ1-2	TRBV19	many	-	CASSQVLHWSYGYTF	TGTGCCAGTAGCCAGGTCCTCCATTGGTCCTATGGCTACACCTTC
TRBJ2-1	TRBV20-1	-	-	CSASRLGIYNEQFF	TGCAGTGCCTCCAGACTAGGGATCTACAATGAGCAGTTCTTC
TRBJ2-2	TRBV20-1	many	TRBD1	CSAIHPGQGASGELFF	TGCAGTGCGATTCACCCGGGACAGGGGGCTTCCGGGGAGCTGTTTTTT
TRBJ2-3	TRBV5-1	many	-	CASSLALGVMTDTQYF	TGCGCCAGCAGCTTGGCCCTCGGGGTAATGACAGATACGCAGTATTTT
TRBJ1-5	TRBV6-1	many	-	CASRIDFGRGQPQHF	TGTGCCAGCAGAATAGACTTCGGGAGGGGTCAGCCCCAGCATTTT
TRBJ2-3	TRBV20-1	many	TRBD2	CSARVPSGGAATQYF	TGCAGTGCTAGAGTACCTAGCGGGGGGGCTGCTACGCAGTATTTT
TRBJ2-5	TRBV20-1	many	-	CSARDRQQETQYF	TGCAGTGCTAGAGATAGGCAGCAAGAGACCCAGTACTTC
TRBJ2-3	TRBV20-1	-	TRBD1	CSAKTGGTDTQYF	TGCAGTGCTAAGACAGGGGGCACGGATACGCAGTATTTT
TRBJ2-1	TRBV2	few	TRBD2	CASSEGGGGHNEQFF	TGTGCCAGCAGTGAAGGTGGCGGGGGACACAATGAGCAGTTCTTC
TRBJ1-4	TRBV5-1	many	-	CASSRANEKLFF	TGCGCCAGCAGCCGGGCTAATGAAAAACTGTTTTTT
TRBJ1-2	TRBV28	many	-	CASSFGPYGYTF	TGTGCCAGCAGTTTCGGCCCCTATGGCTACACCTTC
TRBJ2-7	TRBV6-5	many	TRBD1	CASSYLRTGTSYEQYF	TGTGCCAGCAGTTACCTTCGGACAGGAACCTCCTACGAGCAGTACTTC
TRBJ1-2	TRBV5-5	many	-	CASSPQPGTAGYTF	TGTGCCAGCAGCCCACAACCCGGGACGGCTGGCTACACCTTC
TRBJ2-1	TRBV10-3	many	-	CAISESVHEQFF	TGTGCCATCAGTGAGTCGGTCCATGAGCAGTTCTTC
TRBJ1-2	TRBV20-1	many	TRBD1	CSAREGTVIGYTF	TGCAGTGCTAGAGAGGGGACAGTCATTGGCTACACCTTC
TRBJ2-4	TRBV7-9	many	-	CASSLDGDIQYF	TGTGCCAGCAGCCTGGACGGGGACATTCAGTACTTC
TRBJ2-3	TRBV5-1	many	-	CASSFDPAMGGSTDTQYF	TGCGCCAGCAGCTTTGATCCCGCGATGGGGGGATCCACGGATACGCAGTATTTT
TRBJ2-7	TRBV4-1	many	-	CASSPVELAYEQYF	TGCGCCAGCAGCCCCGTGGAGTTAGCCTACGAGCAGTACTTC
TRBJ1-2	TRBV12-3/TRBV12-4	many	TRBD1	CASSRGQGAGYTF	TGTGCCAGCAGTCGGGGACAGGGGGCAGGCTACACCTTC
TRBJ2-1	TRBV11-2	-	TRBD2	CASSTGLAGSRSSYNEQFF	TGTGCCAGCAGCACTGGACTAGCGGGGAGTCGGAGCTCCTACAATGAGCAGTTCTTC
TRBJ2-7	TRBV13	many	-	CASSLTGEQYF	TGTGCCAGCAGCTTAACAGGCGAGCAGTACTTC
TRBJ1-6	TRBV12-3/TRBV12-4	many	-	CASSFGRVNSPLHF	TGTGCCAGCAGTTTTGGGCGAGTCAATTCACCCCTCCACTTT
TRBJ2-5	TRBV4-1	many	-	CASSQSQETQYF	TGCGCCAGCAGCCAGAGTCAAGAGACCCAGTACTTC
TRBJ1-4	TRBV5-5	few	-	CASSLVGVLDEKLFF	TGTGCCAGCAGCTTGGTCGGCGTATTAGATGAAAAACTGTTTTTT
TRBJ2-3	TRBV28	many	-	CASSLWGEASTDTQYF	TGTGCCAGCAGTTTATGGGGGGAAGCTAGCACAGATACGCAGTATTTT
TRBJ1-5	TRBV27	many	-	CASSWAGGNQPQHF	TGTGCCAGCAGTTGGGCAGGAGGCAATCAGCCCCAGCATTTT
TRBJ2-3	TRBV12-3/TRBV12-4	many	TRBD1	CASSLGVGTGTDTQYF	TGTGCCAGCAGTTTGGGCGTTGGGACAGGCACAGATACGCAGTATTTT
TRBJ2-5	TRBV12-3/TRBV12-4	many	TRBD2	CASRSERGFQETQYF	TGTGCCAGCAGATCCGAGCGGGGGTTCCAAGAGACCCAGTACTTC
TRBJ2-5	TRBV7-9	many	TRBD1	CASSPRDRAKETQYF	TGTGCCAGCAGCCCGCGGGACAGGGCTAAAGAGACCCAGTACTTC
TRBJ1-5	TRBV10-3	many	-	CAIRDGGAGNQPQHF	TGTGCCATCAGGGACGGGGGGGCGGGCAATCAGCCCCAGCATTTT
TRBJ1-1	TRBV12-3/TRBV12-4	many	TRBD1	CASSNRLPGQGWSTEAFF	TGTGCCAGCAGTAACCGTCTGCCCGGACAGGGATGGAGCACTGAAGCTTTCTTT
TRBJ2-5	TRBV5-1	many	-	CASSSNRDGGQETQYF	TGCGCCAGCAGCTCCAACAGGGATGGAGGACAAGAGACCCAGTACTTC
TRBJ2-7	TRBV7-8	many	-	CASSLDNTYEQYF	TGTGCCAGCAGCTTAGACAACACCTACGAGCAGTACTTC
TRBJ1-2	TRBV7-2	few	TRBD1	CASSSRPAGGNGYTF	TGTGCCAGCAGCTCCCGCCCGGCAGGGGGCAATGGCTACACCTTC
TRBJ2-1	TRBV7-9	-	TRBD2	CASSLGEASGGNSYNEQFF	TGTGCCAGCAGCTTAGGGGAGGCTAGCGGGGGGAACTCCTACAATGAGCAGTTCTTC
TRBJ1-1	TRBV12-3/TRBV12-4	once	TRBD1	CASIVGQSNTEAFF	TGTGCCAGCATCGTGGGACAGTCGAACACTGAAGCTTTCTTT
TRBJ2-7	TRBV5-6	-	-	CASSPRTAPRKHEQYF	TGTGCCAGCAGCCCCAGGACAGCCCCACGAAAACACGAGCAGTACTTC
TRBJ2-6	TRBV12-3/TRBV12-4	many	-	CASRRSSGANVLTF	TGTGCCAGCAGGCGTTCCTCTGGGGCCAACGTCCTGACTTTC
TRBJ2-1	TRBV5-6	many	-	CASRFAQAVTHNEQFF	TGTGCCAGCAGATTTGCTCAAGCAGTAACCCACAATGAGCAGTTCTTC
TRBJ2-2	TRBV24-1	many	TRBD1	CATATGVRTGELFF	TGTGCCACCGCGACAGGGGTTCGCACCGGGGAGCTGTTTTTT
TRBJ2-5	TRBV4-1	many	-	CASSRAAGQTYQETQYF	TGCGCCAGCAGTAGAGCCGCAGGACAGACGTACCAAGAGACCCAGTACTTC
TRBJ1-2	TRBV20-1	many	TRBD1	CSAQGAGAYYGYTF	TGCAGTGCTCAGGGGGCAGGGGCATACTATGGCTACACCTTC
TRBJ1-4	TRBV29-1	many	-	CSVGDPNEKLFF	TGCAGCGTTGGGGATCCTAATGAAAAACTGTTTTTT
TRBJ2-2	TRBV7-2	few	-	CASSLVSRGTGELFF	TGTGCCAGCAGCTTAGTAAGCCGCGGCACCGGGGAGCTGTTTTTT
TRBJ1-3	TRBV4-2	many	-	CASSQDGVSGNTIYF	TGTGCCAGCAGCCAAGACGGCGTCTCTGGAAACACCATATATTTT
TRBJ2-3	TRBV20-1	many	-	CSAWPSMGDRGTDTQYF	TGCAGTGCCTGGCCGTCGATGGGAGACAGAGGCACAGATACGCAGTATTTT